One sample yielded the 31 T cell receptor beta chains listed below, sequenced in a study of technical replicates of blood from several donors. The repertoire was sequenced with immunoSEQ multiplex PCR; TCRdb's copy has only in-frame clones and lacks some. This sample has around 57,000 clones; around 94% occur once, and the top ten carry 0.22%. The sequencing input was T cells isolated from PBMCs. The receptors derive from a human donor in good health.

This chain uses TRBV10-2 with TRBJ2-1, with D possibly matching TRBD2 (6 bases). This CDR3 contains 16 residues. In germline, CDR1 is WSHSY, CDR2 SAAADI. Trimming left V 3 bases short and J 7 bases short, with 19 bases between. The CDR3 spells CASSDSGLLGSNEQFF. CDR3 coding DNA: TGCGCCAGCAGTGATTCGGGACTCCTCGGGAGTAATGAGCAGTTCTTC.

This chain joins TRBV7-9 and TRBJ1-2; no reliable D call. CDR1 is SEHNR and CDR2 is FQNEAQ in the germline V gene (reference sequence). The V end was cut by 8 bases, the J end by 5 bases, with 12 bases between. The CDR3 consists of 12 residues. CDR3 coding DNA: TGTGCCAGCGGCGTGGGCCGGTATGGCTACACCTTC. This encodes CASGVGRYGYTF. The full variable domain, in which reference TRBV7-9 and TRBJ1-2 provide the parts outside the CDR3, is DTGVSQNPRHKITKRGQNVTFRCDPISEHNRLYWYRQTLGQGPEFLTYFQNEAQLEKSRLLSDRFSAERPKGSFSTLEIQRTEQGDSAMYLCASGVGRYGYTFGSGTRLTVV.

The chain employs TRBV7-9 and TRBJ2-4; TRBD1 aligns across 7 bases. Germline lookup yields CDR1 SEHNR and CDR2 FQNEAQ (reference sequence). This CDR3 has 14 amino acids. Trimming removed 3 bases from V and 5 bases from J; junction bases left unmatched: 4. The CDR3 DNA reads TGTGCCAGCAGCTTCGACAGGGCTCAAAACATTCAGTACTTC. It is translated as CASSFDRAQNIQYF.

The J gene is TRBJ2-7, the V gene TRBV7-9, with a possible D match to TRBD2 (5 bases). The CDR3 consists of 14 residues. V was trimmed by 3 bases and J by 8 bases, leaving 17 bases between them. CDR1 and CDR2 (germline): SEHNR, FQNEAQ (reference sequence). The CDR3 reads CASSFDSEALKQYF. In DNA, the CDR3 is TGTGCCAGCAGCTTCGATAGCGAAGCGTTAAAGCAGTACTTC. Full variable domain (rest looked up from reference TRBV7-9 and TRBJ2-7): DTGVSQNPRHKITKRGQNVTFRCDPISEHNRLYWYRQTLGQGPEFLTYFQNEAQLEKSRLLSDRFSAERPKGSFSTLEIQRTEQGDSAMYLCASSFDSEALKQYFGPGTRLTVT.

The DNA for the CDR3 is TGTGCCAGCAGCGTAGGGGCTAGCACAGATACGCAGTATTTT. It translates to CASSVGASTDTQYF. This chain joins TRBV9 and TRBJ2-3; D uncertain. Germline assignment: CDR1 SGDLS and CDR2 YYNGEE. Trimming left V 0 bases short and J 0 bases short, with 5 bases between. CDR3 size: 14 residues.

This chain links TRBV11-2 with TRBJ2-7, with 8 bases fitting TRBD1. CDR3 length equals 15 residues. Trimming took 5 bases from V and 5 from J; bases not matched to a gene: 11. The germline V gene has CDR1 SGHAT and CDR2 FQNNGV. CDR3 sequence (DNA): TGTGCCAGCAGCCCATGGACAGGGTGGGGTCACGAGCAGTACTTC. This translates into CASSPWTGWGHEQYF.

The V call is TRBV5-4, the J call TRBJ1-4; D possibly corresponds to TRBD1 (6 bases). Germline V gene sequence: CDR1 SGHNT, CDR2 YYREEE (reference sequence). The CDR3 runs to 16 residues. The V end was cut by 0 bases, the J end by 8 bases, with 17 bases between. The CDR3 is CASSLGPGGAGEKLFF. The DNA for the CDR3 is TGTGCCAGCAGCTTGGGTCCGGGGGGCGCGGGGGAAAAACTGTTTTTT.

The chain recombines TRBV15 with TRBJ2-7; 7 nucleotides align to TRBD1. Germline lookup yields CDR1 LNHNV and CDR2 YYDKDF (reference sequence). The ends lost 5 bases at V and 6 bases at J; junction bases unmatched: 4. CDR3 size: 12 residues. In DNA, the CDR3 is TGTGCCACCAGCTACAGGGGCAGCGAGCAGTACTTC. It translates to CATSYRGSEQYF.

The chain couples TRBV15 to TRBJ1-1; a possible D gene is TRBD1 (6 bases). Trimming stripped 0 bases from V and 5 bases from J, with 10 bases between. This CDR3 contains 14 residues. CDR1 and CDR2 from the germline V gene are LNHNV and YYDKDF (reference sequence). The CDR3 DNA reads TGTGCCACCAGCAGAGATGCGAGGGGGACTGAAGCTTTCTTT. Protein product: CATSRDARGTEAFF.

The chain uses TRBV7-6 and TRBJ1-4, with a possible D match to TRBD1 (6 bases). The ends were cut back, 2 bases at V and 6 bases at J, with 13 bases in the middle. Germline V gene sequence: CDR1 SGHVS, CDR2 FNYEAQ. This CDR3 contains 15 residues. CDR3 protein: CASSLFTGSDEKLFF. Written as DNA, the CDR3 is TGTGCCAGCAGCTTATTCACAGGGTCGGATGAAAAACTGTTTTTT.

The chain joins TRBV5-5 to TRBJ2-6; D may be TRBD1 (6 bases). CDR1 and CDR2 (germline): SGHKS, YYEKEE (reference sequence). The CDR3 is 15 amino acids. The V gene lost 7 bases and the J gene lost 0 bases, with 11 bases spanning the gap. The CDR3 protein is CASYRAFSGANVLTF. CDR3 DNA sequence: TGTGCCAGCTACAGGGCCTTCTCTGGGGCCAACGTCCTGACTTTC. The full variable domain, its missing parts supplied by reference TRBV5-5 and TRBJ2-6, is DAGVTQSPTHLIKTRGQQVTLRCSPISGHKSVSWYQQVLGQGPQFIFQYYEKEERGRGNFPDRFSARQFPNYSSELNVNALLLGDSALYLCASYRAFSGANVLTFGAGSRLTVL.

The V gene is TRBV5-1, the J gene TRBJ2-5; D uncertain. CDR3 size: 12 residues. Trimming pared 3 bases from V and 5 bases from J, leaving 8 bases between. The germline CDR1 and CDR2 sequences are SGHRS and YFSETQ. The DNA for the CDR3 is TGCGCCAGCAGCTCCAGTATGGAGACCCAGTACTTC. Its protein is CASSSSMETQYF.

This sequence joins TRBV6-6 and TRBJ1-2, with D maybe TRBD1 (5 bases). Germline assignment: CDR1 MNHNY and CDR2 SVGAGI (reference sequence). Trimming took off 8 bases at V and 6 bases at J, with 10 bases between the two ends. CDR3 length equals 11 residues. The chain's CDR3 is CASFRQNGYTF. The CDR3 nucleotides are TGTGCCAGCTTTCGACAGAATGGCTACACCTTC.

The genes are TRBV7-9 and TRBJ2-1, with 11 bases fitting TRBD2. The length of the CDR3 is 16 residues. The J segment lost 4 bases and the V segment lost 4 bases, leaving 6 bases of the junction unmatched. Germline assignment: CDR1 SEHNR and CDR2 FQNEAQ (reference sequence). The CDR3 bases are TGTGCCAGCAGCTGGACCGGACTAGCGGGTTACAATGAGCAGTTCTTC. Translated: CASSWTGLAGYNEQFF.

The chain links TRBV5-1 to TRBJ1-2; 9 bases map to TRBD1. Germline V gene lookup returns CDR1 SGHRS and CDR2 YFSETQ. CDR3 length: 13 residues. The trim removed 3 bases at V and 6 bases at J, leaving 3 bases unmatched. CDR3 nucleotide sequence: TGCGCCAGCAGCTCCACAGGGGGCAATGGCTACACCTTC. It translates to CASSSTGGNGYTF.

For the CDR3, the DNA is TGTGCCAGCAGCTTGCGAGAGCAGGGAAACTATGGCTACACCTTC. As protein: CASSLREQGNYGYTF. The chain uses TRBV5-4 and TRBJ1-2; TRBD1 might be the D (5 bases). The CDR3 runs to 15 residues. V was pared by 1 base and J by 2 bases, with 12 bases between. Germline loops: CDR1 SGHNT, CDR2 YYREEE (reference sequence).

The CDR3 reads CASSLNGRGSTDTQYF. In DNA, the CDR3 is TGTGCCAGCAGCCTAAATGGAAGGGGTAGCACAGATACGCAGTATTTT. The V call is TRBV11-2, the J call TRBJ2-3; possible D gene TRBD1, 5 bases. Looked up from germline, CDR1 is SGHAT and CDR2 is FQNNGV. The CDR3 contains 16 residues. The V end lost 5 bases, the J end lost 0 bases, and 15 bases lay between the germline ends. Based on the CDR3 plus reference TRBV11-2 and TRBJ2-3, the full variable domain is EAGVAQSPRYKIIEKRQSVAFWCNPISGHATLYWYQQILGQGPKLLIQFQNNGVVDDSQLPKDRFSAERLKGVDSTLKIQPAKLEDSAVYLCASSLNGRGSTDTQYFGPGTRLTVL.

The J gene is TRBJ2-7, the V gene TRBV29-1; 7 bases map to TRBD1. The V and J ends lost 5 bases and 3 bases, in that order; junction bases with no gene match: 10. In germline, CDR1 is SQVTM, CDR2 ANQGSEA. The CDR3 is 14 residues long. CDR3 in DNA: TGCAGCGTTTTGAACCGGGACAGAATCTACGAGCAGTACTTC. Amino acid sequence: CSVLNRDRIYEQYF.

The chain is built from TRBV18 and TRBJ1-5; 7 bases are a match to TRBD1. Germline V CDR1 and CDR2: KGHSH, LQKENI. Trimming cost V 3 bases and J 0 bases; bases outside gene matches: 2. This CDR3 comprises 15 residues. Here the CDR3 reads CASSPQGDSNQPQHF. In nucleotides, the CDR3 is TGTGCCAGCTCACCTCAGGGGGATAGCAATCAGCCCCAGCATTTT.

The V gene is TRBV18, the J gene TRBJ2-5; TRBD1 is a possible D gene (6 bases). V was pared by 4 bases and J by 3 bases, with 9 bases between. The CDR3 loop spans 13 amino acids. Looked up from germline, CDR1 is KGHSH and CDR2 is LQKENI. This CDR3 is CASSRAGEETQYF. CDR3 nucleotide sequence: TGTGCCAGCTCACGCGCAGGGGAAGAGACCCAGTACTTC.

The chain employs TRBV15 and TRBJ1-5; D might be TRBD1 (5 bases). The CDR3 runs to 12 residues. V lost 7 bases and J lost 4, with 8 bases in between. Germline V lookup: CDR1 LNHNV, CDR2 YYDKDF (reference sequence). CDR3: CATKAGNQPQHF. CDR3 coding DNA: TGTGCCACCAAGGCAGGGAATCAGCCCCAGCATTTT.

The chain is built from TRBV5-4 and TRBJ1-1; D is undetermined. V was trimmed by 4 bases and J by 2 bases, leaving 12 bases between them. The CDR3 length is 14 residues. Germline V gene lookup returns CDR1 SGHNT and CDR2 YYREEE (reference sequence). The CDR3 DNA follows: TGTGCCAGCAGCCCCGGGAGACGAAACACTGAAGCTTTCTTT. It is translated as CASSPGRRNTEAFF.

This clone came up a few times. The chain links TRBV5-1 to TRBJ2-5, with 7 bases lining up with TRBD1. CDR3 length equals 14 residues. With 5 bases clipped from V and 1 base from J, the junction kept 5 bases outside the gene matches. Germline CDR1 SGHRS, CDR2 YFSETQ. CDR3 nucleotides: TGCGCCAGCAGTTCGACAGGGTCCCAAGAGACCCAGTACTTC. Its protein product is CASSSTGSQETQYF. Drawing the rest from reference TRBV5-1 and TRBJ2-5, the complete variable domain is KAGVTQTPRYLIKTRGQQVTLSCSPISGHRSVSWYQQTPGQGLQFLFEYFSETQRNKGNFPGRFSGRQFSNSRSEMNVSTLELGDSALYLCASSSTGSQETQYFGPGTRLLVL.

The J gene is TRBJ2-5, the V gene TRBV6-6; 8 bases align to TRBD2. Germline CDR1 and CDR2: MNHNY and SVGAGI (reference sequence). Losses at the gene ends were 0 bases for V and 3 bases for J; bases not matched to a gene: 6. This CDR3 has 16 residues. The DNA of the CDR3 is TGTGCCAGCAGTTACTCGAACCGGGGGGGCAAAGAGACCCAGTACTTC. Its protein is CASSYSNRGGKETQYF.

This chain links TRBV7-9 with TRBJ2-5, with TRBD2 identical over 10 bases. V was pared by 5 bases and J by 4 bases, with 10 bases of the junction left unmatched. CDR3 length: 16 residues. Germline CDR1 SEHNR, CDR2 FQNEAQ (reference sequence). This chain's CDR3 is CASSPPGGLAIETQYF. Here the CDR3 DNA reads TGTGCCAGCAGCCCCCCGGGGGGACTAGCGATAGAGACCCAGTACTTC.

The chain employs TRBV28 and TRBJ1-2, with 7 nucleotides matching TRBD1. There are 12 residues in the CDR3. The V gene end was trimmed by 6 bases and the J gene end by 8 bases; junction bases not matched to a gene: 6. Germline CDR1 MDHEN, CDR2 SYDVKM. DNA of the CDR3: TGTGCCAGCAGCCCGACAGGGTTCGGCTACACCTTC. Translation gives CASSPTGFGYTF.

The chain links TRBV5-1 to TRBJ2-2; 7 nucleotides agree with TRBD2. V lost 1 base and J lost 2; bases outside the gene matches: 5. CDR1 is SGHRS, CDR2 YFSETQ, per germline. This CDR3 has 16 amino acids. The CDR3 here is CASSLSGGVNTGELFF. The CDR3 nucleotides are TGCGCCAGCAGCTTGTCTGGGGGGGTTAACACCGGGGAGCTGTTTTTT.

The chain recombines TRBV7-9 with TRBJ2-7; no clear D. This CDR3 is built from 13 residues. Trimming took off 8 bases at V and 3 bases at J, with 14 bases between the two ends. Germline CDR1 SEHNR, CDR2 FQNEAQ (reference sequence). CDR3 coding DNA: TGTGCCAGCGCCACCGACATCCTCTACGAGCAGTACTTC. Its translation is CASATDILYEQYF.

Worth noting for this clone: The germline gene is not matched at one end of the junction; a read error may be the cause. V and J are TRBV6-5 and TRBJ1-3; weak D call: TRBD1 (6 bases). The CDR3 has 13 residues. Per the germline V gene, CDR1 is MNHEY and CDR2 is SVGAGI. For the CDR3, the DNA is TGTGCCTGCAGGGGAGGCTCTGGAAACACCATATATTTT. It encodes CACRGGSGNTIYF.

The genes are TRBV28 and TRBJ2-7; possible D gene TRBD1, 5 bases. The CDR3 has 11 amino acids. Germline lookup yields CDR1 MDHEN and CDR2 SYDVKM. Trimming pared 6 bases from V and 7 bases from J, leaving 10 bases between. Here the CDR3 reads CASSRVGEQYF. In nucleotides, the CDR3 is TGTGCCAGCAGCAGGGTCGGGGAGCAGTACTTC. Based on the CDR3 plus reference TRBV28 and TRBJ2-7, the full variable domain is DVKVTQSSRYLVKRTGEKVFLECVQDMDHENMFWYRQDPGLGLRLIYFSYDVKMKEKGDIPEGYSVSREKKERFSLILESASTNQTSMYLCASSRVGEQYFGPGTRLTVT.

The chain employs TRBV11-2 and TRBJ2-4, with 7 bases identical to TRBD1. The CDR3 has 16 residues. V shed 4 bases, J shed 1 base, and the junction held 7 bases outside the gene matches. Germline V CDR1 and CDR2: SGHAT, FQNNGV. CDR3 nucleotides: TGTGCCAGCAGCTGGGACAGCCGCGGGGCCAAAAACATTCAGTACTTC. Protein sequence: CASSWDSRGAKNIQYF.